This TCR beta chain derives from a study of graft-versus-host responses after intestinal transplantation. Assay: immunoSEQ multiplex PCR; the TCRdb copy retains only in-frame clones and omits some. The repertoire includes 80,000 to 100,000 clones, about 94% of them detected once, and around 0.18% sits in the top ten. The CDR3 spans 17 residues. After removal of 1 base from V and 1 base from J, the junction contained 7 bases not matched to a gene. Germline CDR1 is LNHDA and CDR2 is SQIVND (reference sequence). With respect to this clone: Its antigen is still unknown.

Study-level results: Within the allografts of patients who had graft-donor T cell macrochimerism, graft-versus-host to host-versus-graft clonal ratios were high.

The specimen comprised unstimulated CD4+ T cells sorted from spleen or lymph node cells, sampled before intestinal transplant. This chain links TRBV19 with TRBJ2-4, with TRBD2 matching over 7 bases. The clonotype originates from a human donor who received an intestinal transplant. Here the CDR3 DNA reads TGTGCCAGTAGTATAGGTGCGGGGAGGGACGCCAAAAACATTCAGTACTTC. This codes for CASSIGAGRDAKNIQYF.